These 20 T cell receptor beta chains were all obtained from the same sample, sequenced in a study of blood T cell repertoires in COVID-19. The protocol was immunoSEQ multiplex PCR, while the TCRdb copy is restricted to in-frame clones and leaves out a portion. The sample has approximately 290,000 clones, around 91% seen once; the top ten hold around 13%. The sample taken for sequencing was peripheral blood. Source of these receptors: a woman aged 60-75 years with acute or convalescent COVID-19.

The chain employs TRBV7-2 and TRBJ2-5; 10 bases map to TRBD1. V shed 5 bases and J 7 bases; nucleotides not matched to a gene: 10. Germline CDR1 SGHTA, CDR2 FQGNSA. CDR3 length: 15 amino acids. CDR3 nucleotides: TGTGCCAGCAGCCCTGTCCCGGGACAGGGGTTGACCCAGTACTTC. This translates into CASSPVPGQGLTQYF. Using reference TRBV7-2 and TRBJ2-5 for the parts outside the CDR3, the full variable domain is GAGVSQSPSNKVTEKGKDVELRCDPISGHTALYWYRQSLGQGLEFLIYFQGNSAPDKSGLPSDRFSAERTGGSVSTLTIQRTQQEDSAVYLCASSPVPGQGLTQYFGPGTRLLVL.

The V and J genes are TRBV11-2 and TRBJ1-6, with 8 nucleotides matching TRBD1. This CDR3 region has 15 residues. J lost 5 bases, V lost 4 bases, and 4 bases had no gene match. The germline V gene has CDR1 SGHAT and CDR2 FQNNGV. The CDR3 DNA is TGTGCCAGCAGCTGGACAGGGCTAAATAATTCACCCCTCCACTTT. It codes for CASSWTGLNNSPLHF.

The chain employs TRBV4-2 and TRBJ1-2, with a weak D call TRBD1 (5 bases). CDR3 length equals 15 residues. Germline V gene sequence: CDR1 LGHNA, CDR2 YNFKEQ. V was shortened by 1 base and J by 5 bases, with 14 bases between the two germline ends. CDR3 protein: CASSQVEGPGYGYTF. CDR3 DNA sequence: TGTGCCAGCAGCCAAGTGGAGGGACCGGGGTATGGCTACACCTTC.

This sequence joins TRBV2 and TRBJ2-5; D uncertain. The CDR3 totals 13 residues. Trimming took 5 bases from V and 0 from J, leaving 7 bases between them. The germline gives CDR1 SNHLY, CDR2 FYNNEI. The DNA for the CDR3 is TGTGCCAGCAGTTACCAGAACCAAGAGACCCAGTACTTC. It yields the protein CASSYQNQETQYF.

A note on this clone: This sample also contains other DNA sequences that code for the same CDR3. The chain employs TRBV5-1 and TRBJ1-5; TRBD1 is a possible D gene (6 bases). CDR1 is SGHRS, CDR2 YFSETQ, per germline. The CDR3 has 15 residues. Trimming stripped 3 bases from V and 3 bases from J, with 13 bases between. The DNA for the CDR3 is TGCGCCAGCAGCTCGGAGGGGGGGCCCAATCAGCCCCAGCATTTT. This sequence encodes CASSSEGGPNQPQHF.

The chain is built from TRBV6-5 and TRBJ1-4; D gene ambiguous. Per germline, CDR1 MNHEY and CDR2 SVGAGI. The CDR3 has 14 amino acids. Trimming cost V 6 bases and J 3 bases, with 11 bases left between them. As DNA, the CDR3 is TGTGCCAGCAGCTCCGGGTGGGCTAATGAAAAACTGTTTTTT. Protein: CASSSGWANEKLFF.

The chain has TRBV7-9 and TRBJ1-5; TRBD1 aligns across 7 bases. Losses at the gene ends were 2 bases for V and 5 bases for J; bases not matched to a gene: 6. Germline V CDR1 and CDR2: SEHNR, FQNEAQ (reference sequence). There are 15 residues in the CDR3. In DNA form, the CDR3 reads TGTGCCAGCAGCTTAACAGGGGCCGGGGATCAGCCCCAGCATTTT. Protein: CASSLTGAGDQPQHF.

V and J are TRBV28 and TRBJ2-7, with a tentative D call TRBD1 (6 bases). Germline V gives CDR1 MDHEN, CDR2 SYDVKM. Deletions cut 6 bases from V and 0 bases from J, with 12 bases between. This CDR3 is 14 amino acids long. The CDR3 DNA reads TGTGCCAGCAGGAGTACAGGGAGCTCCTACGAGCAGTACTTC. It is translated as CASRSTGSSYEQYF.

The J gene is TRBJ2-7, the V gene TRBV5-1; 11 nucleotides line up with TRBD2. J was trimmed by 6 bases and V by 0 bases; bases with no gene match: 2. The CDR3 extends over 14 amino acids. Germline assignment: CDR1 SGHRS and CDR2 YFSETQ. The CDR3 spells CASSLGLAGIEQYF. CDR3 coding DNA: TGCGCCAGCAGCTTGGGACTAGCGGGAATCGAGCAGTACTTC. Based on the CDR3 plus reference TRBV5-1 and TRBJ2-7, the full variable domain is KAGVTQTPRYLIKTRGQQVTLSCSPISGHRSVSWYQQTPGQGLQFLFEYFSETQRNKGNFPGRFSGRQFSNSRSEMNVSTLELGDSALYLCASSLGLAGIEQYFGPGTRLTVT.

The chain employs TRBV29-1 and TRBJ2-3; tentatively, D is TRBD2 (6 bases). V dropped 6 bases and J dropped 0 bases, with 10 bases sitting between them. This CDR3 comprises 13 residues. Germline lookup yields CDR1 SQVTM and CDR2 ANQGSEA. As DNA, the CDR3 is TGCAGCGTCTTAGCGGAGAGCACAGATACGCAGTATTTT. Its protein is CSVLAESTDTQYF.

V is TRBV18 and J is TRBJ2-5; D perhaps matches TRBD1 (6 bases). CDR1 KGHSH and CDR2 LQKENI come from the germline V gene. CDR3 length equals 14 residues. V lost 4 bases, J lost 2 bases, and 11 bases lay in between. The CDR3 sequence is CASSLRQAQETQYF. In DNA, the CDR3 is TGTGCCAGCTCACTACGACAGGCGCAAGAGACCCAGTACTTC.

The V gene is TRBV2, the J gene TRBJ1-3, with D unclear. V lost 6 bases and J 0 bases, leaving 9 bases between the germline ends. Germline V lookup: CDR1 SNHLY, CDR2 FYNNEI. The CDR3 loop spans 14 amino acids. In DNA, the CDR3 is TGTGCCAGCAGGACTGACGACTCTGGAAACACCATATATTTT. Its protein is CASRTDDSGNTIYF.

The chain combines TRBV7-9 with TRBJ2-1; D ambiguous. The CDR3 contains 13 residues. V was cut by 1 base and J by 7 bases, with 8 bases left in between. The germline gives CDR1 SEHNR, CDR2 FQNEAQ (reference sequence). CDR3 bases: TGTGCCAGCAGCTTAGGAGAACTAAATGAGCAGTTCTTC. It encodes CASSLGELNEQFF.

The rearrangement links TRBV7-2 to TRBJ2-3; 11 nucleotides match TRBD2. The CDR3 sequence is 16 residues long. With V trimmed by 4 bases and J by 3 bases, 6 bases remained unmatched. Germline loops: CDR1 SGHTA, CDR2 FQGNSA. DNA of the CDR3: TGTGCCAGCAGCTACCGGACTAGCGGGCTAACAGATACGCAGTATTTT. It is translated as CASSYRTSGLTDTQYF.

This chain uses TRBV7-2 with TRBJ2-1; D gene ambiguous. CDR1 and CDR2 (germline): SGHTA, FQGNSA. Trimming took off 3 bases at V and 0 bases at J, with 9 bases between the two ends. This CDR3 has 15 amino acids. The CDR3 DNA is TGTGCCAGCAGCTTTGGCCCTGCCTCCTACAATGAGCAGTTCTTC. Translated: CASSFGPASYNEQFF.

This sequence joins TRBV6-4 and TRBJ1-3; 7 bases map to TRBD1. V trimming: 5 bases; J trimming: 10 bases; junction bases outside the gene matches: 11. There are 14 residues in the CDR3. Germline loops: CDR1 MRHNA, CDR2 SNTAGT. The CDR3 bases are TGTGCCAGCAGTCACAGGGGCGCAGTCAGAACCATATATTTT. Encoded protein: CASSHRGAVRTIYF.

CDR3: CASSQIAGEGTDTQYF. CDR3 coding DNA: TGTGCCAGCAGCCAAATAGCGGGAGAGGGCACAGATACGCAGTATTTT. This chain connects TRBV7-3 to TRBJ2-3, with 9 bases aligning to TRBD2. This CDR3 comprises 16 residues. With V trimmed by 5 bases and J by 1 base, 7 bases remained unmatched. Germline-derived CDR1 and CDR2 are SGHTA and FQGTGA.

CDR3 in amino acids: CASSLEASGSLSPIDNEQFF. In DNA, the CDR3 is TGTGCCAGCAGCTTAGAGGCTAGCGGGAGTTTGAGTCCTATCGACAATGAGCAGTTCTTC. The J gene is TRBJ2-1, the V gene TRBV7-8; 10 positions match TRBD2. Germline lookup yields CDR1 SGHVS and CDR2 FQNEAQ. This CDR3 has 20 amino acids. Trimming took 1 base from V and 5 from J; bases not matched to a gene: 17.

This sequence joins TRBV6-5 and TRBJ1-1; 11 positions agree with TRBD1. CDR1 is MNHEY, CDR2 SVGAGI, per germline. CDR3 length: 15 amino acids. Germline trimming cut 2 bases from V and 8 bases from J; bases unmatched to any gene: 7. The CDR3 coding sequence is TGTGCCAGCAGTTACGGGGGGACAGGGGGGTCGGAAGCTTTCTTT. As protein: CASSYGGTGGSEAFF.

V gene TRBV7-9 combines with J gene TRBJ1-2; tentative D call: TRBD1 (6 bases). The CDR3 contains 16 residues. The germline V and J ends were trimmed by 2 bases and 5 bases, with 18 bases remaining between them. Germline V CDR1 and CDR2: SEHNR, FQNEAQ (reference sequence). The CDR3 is CASSLTTGPFGYGYTF. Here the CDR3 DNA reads TGTGCCAGCAGCTTAACCACAGGGCCATTCGGGTATGGCTACACCTTC.